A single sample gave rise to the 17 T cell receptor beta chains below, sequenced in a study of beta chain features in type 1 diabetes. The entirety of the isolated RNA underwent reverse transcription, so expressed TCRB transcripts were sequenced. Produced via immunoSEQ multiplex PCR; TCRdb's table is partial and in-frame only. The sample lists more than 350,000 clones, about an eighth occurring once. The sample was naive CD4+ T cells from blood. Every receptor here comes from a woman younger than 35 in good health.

CDR3 protein: CASSIGVVAKNIQYF. The CDR3 DNA is TGTGCCAGTAGTATCGGGGTTGTGGCCAAAAACATTCAGTACTTC. V usage is TRBV19 and J usage is TRBJ2-4; a possible D gene is TRBD2 (5 bases). The CDR3 has 15 residues. Trimming stripped 3 bases from V and 1 base from J, with 10 bases between. Germline CDR1 and CDR2: LNHDA and SQIVND (reference sequence).

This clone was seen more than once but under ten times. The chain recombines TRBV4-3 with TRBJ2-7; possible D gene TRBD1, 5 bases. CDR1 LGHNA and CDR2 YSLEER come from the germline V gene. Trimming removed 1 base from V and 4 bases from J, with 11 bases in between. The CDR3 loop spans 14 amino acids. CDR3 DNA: TGCGCCAGCAGCCAAGGGGTGACAGCATACGAGCAGTACTTC. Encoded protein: CASSQGVTAYEQYF.

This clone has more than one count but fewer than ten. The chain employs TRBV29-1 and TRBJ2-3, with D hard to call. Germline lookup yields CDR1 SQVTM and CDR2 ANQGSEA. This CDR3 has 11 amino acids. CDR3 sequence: CITRWANTQYF. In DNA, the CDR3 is TGCATCACCCGTTGGGCCAATACGCAGTATTTT.

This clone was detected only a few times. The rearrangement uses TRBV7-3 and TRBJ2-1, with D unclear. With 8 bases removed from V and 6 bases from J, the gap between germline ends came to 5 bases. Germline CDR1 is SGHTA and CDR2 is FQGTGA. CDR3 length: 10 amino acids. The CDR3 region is CASPSNEQFF. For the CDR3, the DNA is TGTGCCAGCCCGTCCAATGAGCAGTTCTTC.

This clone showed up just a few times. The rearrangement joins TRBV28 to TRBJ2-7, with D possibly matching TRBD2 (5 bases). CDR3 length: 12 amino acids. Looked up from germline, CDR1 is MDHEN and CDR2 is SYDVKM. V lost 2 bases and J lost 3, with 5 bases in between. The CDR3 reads CASSLEGYEQYV. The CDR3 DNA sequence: TGTGCCAGCAGTTTAGAGGGCTACGAGCAGTACGTC.

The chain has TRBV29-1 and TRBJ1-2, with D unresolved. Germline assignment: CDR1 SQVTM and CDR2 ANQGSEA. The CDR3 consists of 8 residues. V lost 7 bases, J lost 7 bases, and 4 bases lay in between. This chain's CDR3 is CSAGGYTF. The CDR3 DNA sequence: TGCAGCGCCGGTGGCTACACCTTC.

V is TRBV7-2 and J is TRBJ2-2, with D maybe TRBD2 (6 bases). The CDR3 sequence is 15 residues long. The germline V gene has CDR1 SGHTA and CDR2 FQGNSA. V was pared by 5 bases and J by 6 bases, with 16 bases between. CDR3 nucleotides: TGTGCCAGCAGCCCGGGGGTAAATCGACCCGGGGAGCTGTTTTTT. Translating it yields CASSPGVNRPGELFF.

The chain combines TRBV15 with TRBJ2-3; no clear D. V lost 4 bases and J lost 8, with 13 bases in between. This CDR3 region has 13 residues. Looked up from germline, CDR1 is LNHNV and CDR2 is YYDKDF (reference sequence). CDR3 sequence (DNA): TGTGCCACCAGCACTGCAAGGACCGCTACGCAGTATTTT. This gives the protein CATSTARTATQYF.

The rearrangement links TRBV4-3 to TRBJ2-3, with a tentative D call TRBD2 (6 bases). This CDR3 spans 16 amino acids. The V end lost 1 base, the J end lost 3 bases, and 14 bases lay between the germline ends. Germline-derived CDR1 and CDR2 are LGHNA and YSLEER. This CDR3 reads CASSQGSSAPTDTQYF. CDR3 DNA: TGCGCCAGCAGCCAAGGTTCTAGCGCCCCTACAGATACGCAGTATTTT.

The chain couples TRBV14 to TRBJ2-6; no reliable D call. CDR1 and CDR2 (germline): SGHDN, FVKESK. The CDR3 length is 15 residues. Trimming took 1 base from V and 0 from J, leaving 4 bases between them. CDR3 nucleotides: TGTGCCAGCAGCCAAGGGGGCTCTGGGGCCAACGTCCTGACTTTC. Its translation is CASSQGGSGANVLTF.

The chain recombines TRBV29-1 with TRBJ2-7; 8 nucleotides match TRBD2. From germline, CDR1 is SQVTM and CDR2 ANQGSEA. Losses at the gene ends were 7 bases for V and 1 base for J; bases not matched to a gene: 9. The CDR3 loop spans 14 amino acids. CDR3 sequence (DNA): TGCAGCGCCGGGCCAGCGGGAGCGTCCTACGAGCAGTACTTC. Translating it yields CSAGPAGASYEQYF.

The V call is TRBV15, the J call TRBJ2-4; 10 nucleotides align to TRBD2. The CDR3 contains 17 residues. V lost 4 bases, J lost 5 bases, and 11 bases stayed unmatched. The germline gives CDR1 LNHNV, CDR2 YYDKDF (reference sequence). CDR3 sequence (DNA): TGTGCCACCAGCACCAAGCGGGGGGGCATTTCAGAAAACATTCAGTACTTC. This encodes CATSTKRGGISENIQYF.

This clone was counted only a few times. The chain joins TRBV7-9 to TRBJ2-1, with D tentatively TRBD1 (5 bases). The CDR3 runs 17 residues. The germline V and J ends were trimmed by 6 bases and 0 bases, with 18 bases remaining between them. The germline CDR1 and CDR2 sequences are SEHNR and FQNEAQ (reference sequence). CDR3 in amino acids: CASRPPWGIPSYNEQFF. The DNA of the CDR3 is TGTGCCAGCAGACCACCATGGGGCATTCCCTCCTACAATGAGCAGTTCTTC.

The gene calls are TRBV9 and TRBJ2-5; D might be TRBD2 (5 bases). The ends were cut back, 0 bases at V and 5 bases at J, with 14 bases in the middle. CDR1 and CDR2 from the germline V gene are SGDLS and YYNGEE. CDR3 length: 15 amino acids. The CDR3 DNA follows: TGTGCCAGCAGCGTAGCTAATCTAGCTGGGGAGACCCAGTACTTC. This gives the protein CASSVANLAGETQYF. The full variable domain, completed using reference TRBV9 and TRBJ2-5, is DSGVTQTPKHLITATGQRVTLRCSPRSGDLSVYWYQQSLDQGLQFLIQYYNGEERAKGNILERFSAQQFPDLHSELNLSSLELGDSALYFCASSVANLAGETQYFGPGTRLLVL.

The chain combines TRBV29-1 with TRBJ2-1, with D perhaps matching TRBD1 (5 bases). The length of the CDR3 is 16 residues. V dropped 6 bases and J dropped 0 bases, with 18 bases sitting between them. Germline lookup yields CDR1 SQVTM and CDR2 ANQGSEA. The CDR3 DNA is TGCAGCGTCCGGGCGGTAAGGGGTGGCTCCTACAATGAGCAGTTCTTC. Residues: CSVRAVRGGSYNEQFF.

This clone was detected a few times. CDR3 residues: CASSLVSGGLTDTQYF. The CDR3 coding sequence is TGTGCCAGCAGCTTAGTGAGCGGGGGTCTCACAGATACGCAGTATTTT. The chain combines TRBV7-2 with TRBJ2-3; 8 positions match TRBD2. V dropped 1 base and J dropped 2; count of bases not matched to a gene: 5. CDR3 length equals 16 residues. In germline, CDR1 is SGHTA, CDR2 FQGNSA.

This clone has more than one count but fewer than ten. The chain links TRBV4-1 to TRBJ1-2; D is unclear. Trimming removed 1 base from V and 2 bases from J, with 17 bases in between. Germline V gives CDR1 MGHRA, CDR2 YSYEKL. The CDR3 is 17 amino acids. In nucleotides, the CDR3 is TGCGCCAGCAGCCAAGTCTTAGTCTCCTGGAGGAACTATGGCTACACCTTC. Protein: CASSQVLVSWRNYGYTF.